This T cell receptor (beta chain) was obtained from a study of blood T cell repertoires in COVID-19. V was trimmed by 6 bases and J by 1 base, leaving 9 bases between them. The CDR3 consists of 13 residues. As handled by the study authors: Estimates of nucleated cell counts were drawn from the amplification of reference gene primers. TCRdb keeps only in-frame clones here, not all; method: immunoSEQ multiplex PCR. The D gene and trimming were derived from the DNA, and the V and J assignments and clone size from that table. This table holds under 300,000 clones, about nine tenths found once. This clonotype was sampled from a middle-aged woman with acute COVID-19. The chain uses TRBV12-3 or TRBV12-4 and TRBJ1-1; D possibly corresponds to TRBD1 (5 bases). Sequenced material: PBMCs or T cells enriched from blood (not recorded which). Here the CDR3 DNA reads TGTGCCAGCAGCCAGGGAACGAACACTGAAGCTTTCTTT. It codes for CASSQGTNTEAFF.